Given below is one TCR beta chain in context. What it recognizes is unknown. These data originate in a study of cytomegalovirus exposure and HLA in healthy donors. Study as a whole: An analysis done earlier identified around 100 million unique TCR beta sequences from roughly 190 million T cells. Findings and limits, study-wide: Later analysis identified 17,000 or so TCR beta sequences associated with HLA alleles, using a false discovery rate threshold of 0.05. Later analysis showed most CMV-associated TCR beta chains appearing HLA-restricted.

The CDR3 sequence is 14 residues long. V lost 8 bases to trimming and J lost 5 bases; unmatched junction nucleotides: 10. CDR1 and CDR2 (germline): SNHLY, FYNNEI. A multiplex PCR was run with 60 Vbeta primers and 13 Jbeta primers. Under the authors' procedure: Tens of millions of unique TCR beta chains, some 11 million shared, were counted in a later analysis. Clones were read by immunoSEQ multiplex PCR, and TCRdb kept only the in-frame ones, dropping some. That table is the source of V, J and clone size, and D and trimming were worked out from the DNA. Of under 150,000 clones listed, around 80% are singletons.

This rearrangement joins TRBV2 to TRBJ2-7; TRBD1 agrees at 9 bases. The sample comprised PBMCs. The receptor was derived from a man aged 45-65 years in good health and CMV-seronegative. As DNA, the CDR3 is TGTGCCAGCTCTAGGACAGGGGAAGTCGACGAGCAGTACTTC. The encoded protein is CASSRTGEVDEQYF.